This TCR beta chain was identified in a study of blood T cell repertoires in COVID-19. Assay used: immunoSEQ multiplex PCR; TCRdb lists only in-frame clones, some missing. The sample shows about 320,000 clones, approximately 89% of them seen only once. Cohort 3 recovered donors had two negative PCRs, clearance, or symptom resolution. Germline V gives CDR1 SGHRS, CDR2 YFSETQ. The CDR3 totals 16 residues. V lost 4 bases, J lost 4 bases, and 6 bases stayed unmatched. This TCR was sampled from a man aged 25-45 years who had recovered from COVID-19. The sample consisted of PBMCs or T cells enriched from blood (not recorded which). The chain employs TRBV5-1 and TRBJ2-2; 11 positions agree with TRBD1. DNA for the CDR3: TGCGCCAGCAGCGGCCGGGACAGGGGGATCACCGGGGAGCTGTTTTTT. It codes for CASSGRDRGITGELFF. Full variable domain (rest looked up from reference TRBV5-1 and TRBJ2-2): KAGVTQTPRYLIKTRGQQVTLSCSPISGHRSVSWYQQTPGQGLQFLFEYFSETQRNKGNFPGRFSGRQFSNSRSEMNVSTLELGDSALYLCASSGRDRGITGELFFGEGSRLTVL.